This TCR beta chain came from a study of T cells in women clearing cervical HPV infection. Overall study context: Cases were women with histologically confirmed HPV16-related CIN3 or worse, including a couple of invasive cancers. Controls gave blood once infection was undetectable; cases at lesion identification. HLA type could not be excluded as a confounder.

The protocol was immunoSEQ multiplex PCR, while the TCRdb copy is restricted to in-frame clones and leaves out a portion. The sample table sets out tens of thousands of clones. The V gene end was trimmed by 2 bases and the J gene end by 2 bases; junction bases not matched to a gene: 4. The V gene's germline CDR1 is SGHRS and CDR2 YFSETQ. The CDR3 has 15 amino acids. Comments on this clone: Read coverage stops 3 residues before the CDR3 terminus; the germline J gene supplies the remainder.

Prevalent HPV16 infections were excluded; only incident single HPV16 infections included. The chain is built from TRBV5-1 and TRBJ2-1, with 7 positions matching TRBD1. The sequence came from a woman aged 18 to 75 with a cervical HPV16 infection that either progressed to CIN3+ or cleared (not recorded which). What was sequenced was blood buffy coat. CDR3 DNA (partial): TGCGCCAGCAGCTTTACAGGGGAAGCCTACAATGAG. This translates into CASSFTGEAYNE. The entire CDR3 is CASSFTGEAYNEQFF.